What follows is one T cell receptor (beta chain) and its context. This specimen comes from a study of blood T cell repertoires in COVID-19. As originally analysed: Researchers report that nucleated cell counts were estimated from reference gene primer amplification. Libraries were prepared by immunoSEQ multiplex PCR; TCRdb keeps only in-frame clonotypes and omits some of them. The D gene and trimming were derived from the DNA, and the V and J assignments and clone size from that table. The sample yields tens of thousands of clones, less than 85% seen once. Germline loops: CDR1 MNHEY, CDR2 SVGAGI. V lost 7 bases, J lost 1 base, and 10 bases lay in between. There are 13 residues in the CDR3.

Specimen: peripheral blood. This chain links TRBV6-5 with TRBJ1-1, with D perhaps matching TRBD1 (6 bases). The receptor was derived from a man aged 55 to 70 with acute or convalescent COVID-19. Written as DNA, the CDR3 is TGTGCCAGCAAAACACAGGGGAACACTGAAGCTTTCTTT. Encoded protein: CASKTQGNTEAFF.